The next 14 T cell receptor beta chains were all read from a single sample in a study of T-cell reconstitution after alpha-beta-depleted transplantation in children. Library preparation (for TCRbeta) was performed with unique molecular identifiers. MiXCR, run by TCRdb on the PCR reads, gives a single entry per CDR3 protein. Found here are 200,000 to 250,000 distinct CDR3 sequences, 20% to 30% of them singletons; the top ten hold less than 3.5%. Sequenced material: PBMCs, taken before TCRalphabeta/CD19-depleted stem cell transplant. The receptors originated from a girl aged 2-10 years with Fanconi anemia, due to receive a stem cell transplant.

At least ten counts were recorded for this clonotype. This chain joins TRBV27 and TRBJ2-5; the match to TRBD2 covers 8 bases. Germline V CDR1 and CDR2: MNHEY, SMNVEV (reference sequence). The ends lost 1 base at V and 4 bases at J; junction bases unmatched: 8. The CDR3 is 16 residues long. The CDR3 DNA follows: TGTGCCAGCAGTTTATACGCGGGAGGAGAAGGAGAGACCCAGTACTTC. It specifies CASSLYAGGEGETQYF.

Ten or more counts support this clonotype. V usage is TRBV6-4 and J usage is TRBJ2-3; D possibly corresponds to TRBD1 (6 bases). Trimming removed 6 bases at V and 1 base at J, with 11 bases between. This CDR3 contains 14 residues. Germline lookup yields CDR1 MRHNA and CDR2 SNTAGT. In DNA, the CDR3 is TGTGCCAGCAGCGCCTGGGGGCGCACAGATACGCAGTATTTT. Its protein product is CASSAWGRTDTQYF.

This clonotype was detected ten times or more. The CDR3 region is CASSFGGQETQYF. CDR3 DNA sequence: TGTGCCAGCAGTTTCGGCGGGCAAGAGACCCAGTACTTC. V is TRBV27 and J is TRBJ2-5; D is possibly TRBD2 (5 bases). This CDR3 has 13 amino acids. Germline assignment: CDR1 MNHEY and CDR2 SMNVEV (reference sequence). Trimming shortened V by 3 bases and J by 2 bases, and 7 bases separated the two germline ends.

This clonotype showed up many times. The CDR3 region is CASSQSGVRNTDTQYF. In nucleotides, the CDR3 is TGTGCCAGCAGTCAAAGCGGGGTGCGGAACACAGATACGCAGTATTTT. The genes are TRBV12-3 or TRBV12-4 and TRBJ2-3; 7 bases map to TRBD2. After removal of 5 bases from V and 2 bases from J, the junction contained 10 bases not matched to a gene. This CDR3 comprises 16 residues.

This clonotype was seen repeatedly, ten times or more. For the CDR3, the DNA is TGCAGTGCTAGAGAAAGGGGTCAGGGGGTATCTCAGCCCCAGCATTTT. It yields the protein CSARERGQGVSQPQHF. The V gene is TRBV20-1, the J gene TRBJ1-5; TRBD1 aligns across 7 bases. J was trimmed by 6 bases and V by 0 bases; bases with no gene match: 11. Per the germline V gene, CDR1 is DFQATT and CDR2 is SNEGSKA (reference sequence). CDR3 length: 16 residues.

There are many counts of this clonotype. The chain combines TRBV25-1 with TRBJ2-3; TRBD2 agrees at 7 bases. With 6 bases clipped from V and 5 bases from J, the junction kept 8 bases outside the gene matches. Germline lookup yields CDR1 MGHDK and CDR2 SYGVNS. The CDR3 is 14 amino acids. The CDR3 reads CASSEGLYQDTQYF. CDR3 sequence (DNA): TGTGCCAGCAGCGAGGGACTATACCAAGATACGCAGTATTTT.

This chain uses TRBV5-1 with TRBJ2-5, with 11 bases that match TRBD2. Per germline, CDR1 SGHRS and CDR2 YFSETQ. Trimming removed 4 bases from V and 2 bases from J; junction bases left unmatched: 7. There are 16 residues in the CDR3. The CDR3 coding sequence is TGCGCCAGCAGCCTACCCGGGACTAGCGGACAAGAGACCCAGTACTTC. This gives the protein CASSLPGTSGQETQYF.

This clonotype was counted only a few times. The chain has TRBV11-2 and TRBJ2-2, with D perhaps matching TRBD2 (6 bases). Germline CDR1 and CDR2: SGHAT and FQNNGV. The germline V and J ends were trimmed by 1 base and 6 bases, with 15 bases remaining between them. This CDR3 comprises 16 residues. The CDR3 DNA reads TGTGCCAGCAGCTTAGGCAGGGAGGTTGTCGCCGGGGAGCTGTTTTTT. The encoded protein is CASSLGREVVAGELFF.

The CDR3 protein is CASSHDTPFEAFF. For the CDR3, the DNA is TGTGCCAGCAGCCACGACACACCTTTTGAAGCTTTCTTT. This chain uses TRBV3-1 with TRBJ1-1; D unresolved. This CDR3 spans 13 amino acids. Per the germline V gene, CDR1 is LGHDT and CDR2 is YNNKEL (reference sequence). Trimming left V 3 bases short and J 7 bases short, with 12 bases between.

This clonotype appeared many times. The chain employs TRBV20-1 and TRBJ1-2; 7 bases are a match to TRBD1. The V segment lost 3 bases and the J segment 5 bases; nucleotides outside the gene matches: 9. Germline V gene sequence: CDR1 DFQATT, CDR2 SNEGSKA (reference sequence). The CDR3 sequence is 14 residues long. The CDR3 DNA reads as TGCAGTGCTAGCCGGGACAGAGACTTATATGGCTACACCTTC. Translated, it gives CSASRDRDLYGYTF.

The sample holds many counts of this clonotype. The chain uses TRBV6-5 and TRBJ2-7, with a tentative D call TRBD1 (6 bases). Germline values: CDR1 MNHEY, CDR2 SVGAGI. The CDR3 has 14 residues. V dropped 2 bases and J dropped 0 bases, with 8 bases sitting between them. The chain's CDR3 is CASSYGTNSYEQYF. The CDR3 region has the DNA TGTGCCAGCAGTTACGGGACAAACTCCTACGAGCAGTACTTC.

This clonotype was observed a few times. This sequence joins TRBV5-4 and TRBJ2-1; 7 nucleotides align to TRBD2. V was pared by 2 bases and J by 9 bases, with 14 bases of the junction left unmatched. Germline CDR1 is SGHNT and CDR2 is YYREEE (reference sequence). The CDR3 length is 16 residues. CDR3 amino acids: CASSFLAGEVVAEQFF. CDR3 DNA: TGTGCCAGCAGCTTTCTTGCGGGAGAAGTTGTAGCTGAGCAGTTCTTC.

The V gene is TRBV20-1, the J gene TRBJ1-2, with D hard to call. The CDR3 length is 13 residues. The V and J ends lost 5 bases and 0 bases respectively, with 10 bases between them. From germline, CDR1 is DFQATT and CDR2 SNEGSKA (reference sequence). The CDR3 region is CSAGGPTNYGYTF. DNA for the CDR3: TGCAGTGCTGGCGGACCAACTAACTATGGCTACACCTTC.

The CDR3 nucleotides are TGTGCCAGCAGTTTAAAGGCAGGGGATGGCTACACCTTC. This codes for CASSLKAGDGYTF. This chain connects TRBV28 to TRBJ1-2, with D tentatively TRBD1 (6 bases). The germline gives CDR1 MDHEN, CDR2 SYDVKM. The CDR3 spans 13 residues. V was shortened by 2 bases and J by 6 bases, with 10 bases between the two germline ends.